This T cell receptor (beta chain) was captured by sequencing in a study of T cell changes during pregnancy in multiple sclerosis. TCRdb keeps only in-frame clones here, not all; method: immunoSEQ multiplex PCR. The table records 55,000 or so clones, over 80% of them present only once. The CDR3 has 13 amino acids. The ends were cut back, 2 bases at V and 5 bases at J, with 9 bases in the middle. The V gene's germline CDR1 is SGHNT and CDR2 YENEEA. The chain uses TRBV11-3 and TRBJ2-5; TRBD2 might be the D (5 bases). The sequencing used CD4+ T cells from peripheral blood mononuclear cells, collected after pregnancy. The receptor comes from a female donor with multiple sclerosis, enrolled in a pregnancy study. The CDR3 nucleotides are TGTGCCAGCAGCTTACCGGGGAGCGAGACCCAGTACTTC. Translation: CASSLPGSETQYF.